This T cell receptor (beta chain) appears in the sequencing data of a study of blood T cell repertoires in COVID-19 (dated by TCRdb to 2018 to 2021). Background for the entire study: Collaborator samples came from the United States, Italy and Spain and covered acute and convalescent phases of COVID-19. The prospective study material was composed of cDNA or gDNA derived from T cells, B-cell-depleted T cells, or PBMCs. The dataset comprised deeply sampled blood TCRbeta repertoires from subjects exposed to, actively infected with, or recovered from COVID-19. The repertoires were released in a freely available public database meant as a resource for research on the immune response to SARS-CoV-2. The samples were drawn from the first 160 participants of the ongoing ImmuneRACE study and from 1,254 subjects provided by 6 global collaborators. A de-identified subject ID, COVID-19 status, age in years and sex were almost always included in the sample metadata. Where HLA class I and class II types were available, the types were taken from metadata supplied by the sample provider, not from assay-based typing.

TCRbeta CDR3 regions were amplified from genomic DNA by means of the immunoSEQ Assay, a bias-controlled multiplex PCR. The paper's processing steps were these. The number of nucleated cells in each sample was estimated from the amplification of reference gene primers within the assay. To quantify the absolute abundance of each unique TCRbeta CDR3 rearrangement, sequence reads were collapsed and filtered. For each sample, productive Simpson clonality was calculated as the square root of Simpson's diversity index over productive rearrangements. The table was pulled from immuneACCESS by TCRdb, which kept in-frame rearrangements only. Such tables lose some clones; where checked, under half of the loss comes from unresolved V genes, and the rest has no known cause. That table gives V, J and clone size, and the DNA gave D and trimming. The sample table records roughly 200,000 clones; about 80% of these occur just once. Roughly 8.6% of the sample rests with the top ten.

Notes on this clone: Its antigen specificity is not known. Per-base qualities were not stored, and no clone one base away is much larger.

Collaborating institutions collected whole blood in K2EDTA tubes following their own protocols. Collaborator samples were shipped for TCRbeta analysis as frozen whole blood, isolated PBMCs, or DNA extracted from either sample type. On the study overall, not on this receptor specifically: How much clinical and demographic metadata was included differed by source and by participant, and the metadata was provided uncurated.

The CDR1 and CDR2 encoded by the germline V gene (reference sequence) are MNHNY and SVGAGI. V is reduced by 4 bases and J by 7 bases, leaving a spacing of 17 bases between them. From the cysteine up to the phenylalanine, the CDR3 has a length of 16 residues. The only DNA kept is the CDR3, 48 bases in frame from the first base. The chain is encoded by TRBV6-6 joined to TRBJ1-6; the D gene is perhaps TRBD1, on 6 matching bases. Specimen: peripheral blood. The receptor's source is a woman in her forties or fifties with active or convalescent COVID-19. The sequenced DNA is TGTGCCAGCAGTTGGGTATCCGGGAGGGGGAATTCACCCCTCCACTTT. Its translation is CASSWVSGRGNSPLHF.